This TCR beta chain was identified in a study of blood T cell repertoires in COVID-19. TCRdb's table, derived via immunoSEQ multiplex PCR, lists solely in-frame clones and lacks some. The data contain around 200,000 clones, 84% of them singletons. This CDR3 has 15 amino acids. Losses at the gene ends were 1 base for V and 2 bases for J; bases not matched to a gene: 5. Per the germline V gene, CDR1 is SGHRS and CDR2 is YFSETQ. This TCR came from a man aged 45-60 years with active or convalescent COVID-19. The V call is TRBV5-1, the J call TRBJ1-1; 7 bases line up with TRBD1. Sample: peripheral blood. The CDR3 DNA sequence: TGCGCCAGCAGCTTGTCGGGACAGCTAAACACTGAAGCTTTCTTT. Translating it yields CASSLSGQLNTEAFF.